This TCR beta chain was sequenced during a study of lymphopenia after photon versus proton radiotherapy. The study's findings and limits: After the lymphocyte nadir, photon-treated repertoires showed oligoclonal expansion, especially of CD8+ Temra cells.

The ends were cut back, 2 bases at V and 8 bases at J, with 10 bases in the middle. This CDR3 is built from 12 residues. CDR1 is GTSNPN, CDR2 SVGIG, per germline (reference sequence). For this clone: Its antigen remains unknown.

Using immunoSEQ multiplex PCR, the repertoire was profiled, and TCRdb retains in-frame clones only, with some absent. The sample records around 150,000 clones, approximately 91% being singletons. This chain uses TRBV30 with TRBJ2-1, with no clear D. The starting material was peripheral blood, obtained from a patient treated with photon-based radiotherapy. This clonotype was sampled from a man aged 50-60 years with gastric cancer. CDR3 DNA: TGTGCCTGGAGTCAGAGGATCGATGAGCAGTTCTTC. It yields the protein CAWSQRIDEQFF.